This T cell receptor (beta chain) emerged from a study of CD8 T cells in ankylosing spondylitis. Study outcomes and limitations: Seemingly characteristic of ankylosing spondylitis blood was a TCR beta motif consisting of about 8 highly homologous variants.

A quantitative 5'-RACE method, one with molecular barcodes, was used to make TCR beta libraries. TCRdb fed the 5' RACE reads into MiXCR, producing one record per CDR3 protein. The sample contains about 240,000 distinct CDR3 sequences, roughly a tenth of which appear only once. In this sample, this clonotype turned up many times. The antigen remains undetermined. This sequence originates from a male donor with ankylosing spondylitis or in good health (not recorded which). Sequencing was carried out using blood, either unsorted or a sorted T cell fraction (not recorded which).

The CDR3 region has the DNA TGTGCCAGCAGTTACGGGACTAGCTACAATGAGCAGTTCTTC. Translated: CASSYGTSYNEQFF. The chain recombines TRBV6-5 with TRBJ2-1; 8 nucleotides align to TRBD2. Germline CDR1 and CDR2: MNHEY and SVGAGI. Trimming took 2 bases from V and 3 from J; bases not matched to a gene: 0. The CDR3 has 14 amino acids.